This TCR beta chain was found in a study of T cells expressing NK-cell markers. Notes on the study in general: The CD3+CD56-NKG2C+ fraction of a handful of donors was also led by these clonotypes.

Germline V gene data show CDR1 as SGHTA and CDR2 as FQGNSA. The CDR3 loop spans 16 amino acids. About this clonotype itself: The antigen is not known.

UMIs accompanied the 5'RACE template switching by which TCR beta cDNA was made. From the 5' RACE reads, TCRdb lists one entry per CDR3 protein and no DNA. Its listing shows about 550,000 distinct CDR3 sequences. The source of this sequence is a man younger than 35 in good health. Sequencing input: blood T cells: a sorted CD56 or NKG2C T cell subset, CD4+ or CD8+ T cells, or bulk PBMC T cells (not recorded which). The chain links TRBV7-2 to TRBJ2-5. CDR3 sequence: CASSLGLRSVGETQYF.